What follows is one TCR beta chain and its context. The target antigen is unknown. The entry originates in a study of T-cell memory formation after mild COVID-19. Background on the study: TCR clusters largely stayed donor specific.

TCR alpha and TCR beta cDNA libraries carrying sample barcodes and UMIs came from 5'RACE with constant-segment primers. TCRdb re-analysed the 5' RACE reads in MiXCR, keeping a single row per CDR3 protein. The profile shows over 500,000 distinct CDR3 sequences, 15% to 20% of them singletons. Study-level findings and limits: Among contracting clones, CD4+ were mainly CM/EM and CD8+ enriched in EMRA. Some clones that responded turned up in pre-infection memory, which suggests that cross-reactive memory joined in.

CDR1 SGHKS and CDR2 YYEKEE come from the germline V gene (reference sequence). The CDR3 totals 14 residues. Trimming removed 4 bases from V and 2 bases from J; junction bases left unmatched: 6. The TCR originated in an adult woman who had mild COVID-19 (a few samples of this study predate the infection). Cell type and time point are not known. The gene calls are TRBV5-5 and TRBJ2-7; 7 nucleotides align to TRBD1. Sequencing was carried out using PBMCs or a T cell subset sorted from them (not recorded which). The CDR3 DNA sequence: TGTGCCAGCAGCCCGGGACAGTCCGCCTACGAGCAGTACTTC. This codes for CASSPGQSAYEQYF.